Listed here are 6 T cell receptor beta chains from one sample, sequenced in a study of shared clonotypes between healthy human individuals. Sequencing was performed with immunoSEQ multiplex PCR; in TCRdb, only in-frame clones are kept and a portion is missing. There are about 2.4 million clones in the sample; roughly nine tenths occur only once, and around 0.14% lies in the top ten. Sequencing input: naive CD4+ T cells sorted from blood. As for subset: CD45RA+ positively selected. The origin of the receptors is a man aged 18 to 29 in good health.

The CDR3 is CASTMVREGGYTF. The CDR3 region has the DNA TGTGCCAGCACCATGGTCAGGGAGGGCGGCTACACCTTC. The chain combines TRBV28 with TRBJ1-2; the D gene is possibly TRBD1 (5 bases). Germline loops: CDR1 MDHEN, CDR2 SYDVKM. V was cut by 7 bases and J by 8 bases, with 17 bases left in between. The CDR3 covers 13 residues.

This clone has a single count. The chain combines TRBV6-6 with TRBJ2-5, with 9 bases aligning to TRBD2. The CDR3 has 16 amino acids. The germline gives CDR1 MNHNY, CDR2 SVGAGI (reference sequence). J gave up 7 bases and V 7 bases, and 16 bases lay outside the gene matches. The CDR3 region is CASTQRLAGSFGTQYF. The CDR3 region has the DNA TGTGCCAGCACCCAGAGGCTAGCGGGATCGTTTGGGACCCAGTACTTC.

This clone was counted a single time. The rearrangement links TRBV4-1 to TRBJ2-1, with TRBD1 as a possible D gene (5 bases). The V gene lost 0 bases and the J gene lost 4 bases, with 16 bases spanning the gap. The CDR3 length is 17 residues. CDR1 is MGHRA and CDR2 is YSYEKL in the germline V gene. In nucleotides, the CDR3 is TGCGCCAGCAGCCAAGATAAAGGGGCTAAGGGGTACAATGAGCAGTTCTTC. Protein product: CASSQDKGAKGYNEQFF.

The rearrangement uses TRBV19 and TRBJ2-7; 7 nucleotides line up with TRBD1. V dropped 4 bases and J dropped 3; count of bases not matched to a gene: 6. The CDR3 consists of 14 residues. CDR1 and CDR2 from the germline V gene are LNHDA and SQIVND (reference sequence). The CDR3 sequence is CASSRGNRGYEQYF. CDR3 DNA: TGTGCCAGTAGTAGGGGAAACAGGGGCTACGAGCAGTACTTC.

The chain combines TRBV18 with TRBJ1-1; D not resolved. Trimming took off 5 bases at V and 3 bases at J, with 10 bases between the two ends. The CDR3 spans 13 residues. Germline CDR1 and CDR2: KGHSH and LQKENI. The CDR3 here is CASSGLKDTEAFF. DNA of the CDR3: TGTGCCAGCTCAGGTTTGAAGGACACTGAAGCTTTCTTT.

The CDR3 protein is CASTRRADTQYF. DNA for the CDR3: TGTGCCAGCACCCGCAGAGCAGATACGCAGTATTTT. The chain couples TRBV6-5 to TRBJ2-3; D unclear. This CDR3 region has 12 residues. V gave up 7 bases and J gave up 4 bases, with 9 bases separating them. Germline V gene sequence: CDR1 MNHEY, CDR2 SVGAGI.